This is a list of T cell receptor beta chains from one sample in a study of blood T cell repertoires in COVID-19. TCRdb's copy holds only in-frame clones and misses some; the assay was immunoSEQ multiplex PCR. The sample has some 70,000 clones; roughly four fifths are singletons. The source material was peripheral blood. The receptors stem from a woman aged 65 to 85 with acute or convalescent COVID-19. Both conserved end residues are part of each CDR3. A D gene is named only where the DNA matches it firmly. Some rows have no size entry. The others give once, few or many, or a class for an expanded clone.

j_call	clone_size	v_call	d_call	cdr3_aa
TRBJ1-4	.	TRBV7-8	.	CASSPSDRGEKLFF
TRBJ2-1	.	TRBV10-2	.	CASHPAGSSYNEQFF
TRBJ2-1	.	TRBV4-1	.	CASSQAGDNEQFF
TRBJ1-5	once	TRBV18	TRBD1	CASSPDRANQPQHF
TRBJ2-1	.	TRBV4-2	.	CASSIPSREQFF
TRBJ1-1	once	TRBV2	TRBD1	CASRSGTGGWTEAFF
TRBJ2-3	.	TRBV27	TRBD2	CASSLLAGGGNTQYF
TRBJ2-7	.	TRBV27	TRBD1	CASSLQQGYEQYF
TRBJ2-1	.	TRBV18	TRBD1	CASSPLGQGRDEQFF
TRBJ2-7	.	TRBV7-9	.	CASSWTAKPYEQYF
TRBJ2-7	.	TRBV27	.	CASSPQRALSYEQYF
TRBJ2-7	.	TRBV9	.	CASSVGASGYEQYF
TRBJ1-2	.	TRBV4-1	.	CASSQAQGGSGYTF
TRBJ1-3	.	TRBV11-2	TRBD1	CASRSGDSSGNTIYF
TRBJ1-5	.	TRBV18	TRBD1	CASSPPRGQSNQPQHF
TRBJ2-3	.	TRBV6-2/TRBV6-3	.	CASSRAEPSTDTQYF
TRBJ2-1	.	TRBV6-1	.	CASSDTGALRDEQFF
TRBJ1-1	.	TRBV6-2/TRBV6-3	.	CASSYPWGVASEAFF
TRBJ1-2	.	TRBV28	.	CASKGTFYGYTF
TRBJ2-1	.	TRBV5-5	TRBD1	CASSYSPTGVYNEQFF